This T cell receptor beta chain was recovered during a study of neurological immune-mediated disorders. With 10-nucleotide random UMIs included, cDNA was synthesized by 5'RACE. TCRdb analysed the 5' RACE reads with MiXCR anew, one entry per CDR3 protein. Here the sample spans about 66,000 distinct CDR3 sequences, around 10% being singletons. V lost 6 bases to trimming and J lost 6 bases; unmatched junction nucleotides: 11. The CDR3 spans 14 residues. This clonotype appeared many times. Time point noted: longitudinal time-point 2. This clonotype originated in a man aged 30 to 45 in good health. Material for sequencing was PBMCs. The V and J genes are TRBV12-3 or TRBV12-4 and TRBJ2-7; TRBD1 matches 7 bases. The CDR3 reads CASRPDRERGEQYF. CDR3 nucleotide sequence: TGTGCCAGCAGACCTGACAGGGAGAGGGGCGAGCAGTACTTC.